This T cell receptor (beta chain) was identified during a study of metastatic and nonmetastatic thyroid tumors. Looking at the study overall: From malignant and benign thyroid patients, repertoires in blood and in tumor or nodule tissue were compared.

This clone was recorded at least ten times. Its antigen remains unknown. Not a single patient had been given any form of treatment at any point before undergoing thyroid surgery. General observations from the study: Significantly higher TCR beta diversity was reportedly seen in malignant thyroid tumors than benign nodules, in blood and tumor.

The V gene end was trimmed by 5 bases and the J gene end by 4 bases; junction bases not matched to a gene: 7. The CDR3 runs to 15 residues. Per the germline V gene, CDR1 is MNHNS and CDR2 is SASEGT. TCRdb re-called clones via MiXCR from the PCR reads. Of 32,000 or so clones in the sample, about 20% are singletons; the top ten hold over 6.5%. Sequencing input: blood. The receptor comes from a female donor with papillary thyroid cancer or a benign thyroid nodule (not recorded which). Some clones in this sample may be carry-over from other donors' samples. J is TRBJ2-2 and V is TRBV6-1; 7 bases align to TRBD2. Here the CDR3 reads CASSYAGAATGELFF. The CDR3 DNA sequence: TGTGCCAGCAGTTATGCGGGAGCGGCCACCGGGGAGCTGTTTTTT.